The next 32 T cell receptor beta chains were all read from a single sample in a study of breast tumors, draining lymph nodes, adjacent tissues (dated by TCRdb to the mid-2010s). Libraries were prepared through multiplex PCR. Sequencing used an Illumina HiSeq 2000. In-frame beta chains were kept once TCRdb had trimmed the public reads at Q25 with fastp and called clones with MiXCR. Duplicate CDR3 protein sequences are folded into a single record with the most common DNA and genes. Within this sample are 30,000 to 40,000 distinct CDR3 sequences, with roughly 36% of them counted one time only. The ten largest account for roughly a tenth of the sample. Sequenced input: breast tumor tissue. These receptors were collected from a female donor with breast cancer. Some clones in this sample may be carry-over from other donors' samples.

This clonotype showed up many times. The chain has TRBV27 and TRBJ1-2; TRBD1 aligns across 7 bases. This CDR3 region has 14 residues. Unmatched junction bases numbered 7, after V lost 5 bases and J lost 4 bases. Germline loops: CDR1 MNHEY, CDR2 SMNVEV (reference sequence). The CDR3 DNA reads TGTGCCAGCAGTCGACAGGGCCACTCCTATGGCTACACCTTC. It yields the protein CASSRQGHSYGYTF.

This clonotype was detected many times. DNA for the CDR3: TGCGCCAGCAGCCCCCGGGACAGCAGCAATCAGCCCCAGCATTTT. This translates into CASSPRDSSNQPQHF. The chain uses TRBV4-1 and TRBJ1-5, with TRBD1 identical over 7 bases. Trimming cost V 4 bases and J 1 base; bases outside gene matches: 4. Germline-derived CDR1 and CDR2 are MGHRA and YSYEKL. CDR3 length equals 15 residues.

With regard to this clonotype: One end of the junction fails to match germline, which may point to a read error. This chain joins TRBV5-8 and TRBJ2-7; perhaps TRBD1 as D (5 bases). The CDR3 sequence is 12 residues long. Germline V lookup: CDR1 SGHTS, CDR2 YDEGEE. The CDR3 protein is CASSYTGPEMGF. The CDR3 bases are TGTGCCAGCAGCTATACAGGACCCGAAATGGGCTTC.

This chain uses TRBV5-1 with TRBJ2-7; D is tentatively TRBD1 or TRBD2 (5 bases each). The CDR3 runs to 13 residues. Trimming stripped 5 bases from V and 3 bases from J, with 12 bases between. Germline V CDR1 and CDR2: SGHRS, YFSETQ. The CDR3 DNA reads TGCGCCAGCAGTTTCGGGACGGGCTACGAGCAGTACTTC. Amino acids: CASSFGTGYEQYF.

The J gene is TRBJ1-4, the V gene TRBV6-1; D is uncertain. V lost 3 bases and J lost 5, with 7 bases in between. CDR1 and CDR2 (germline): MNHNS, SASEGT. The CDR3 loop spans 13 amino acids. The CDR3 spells CASSEGRNEKLFF. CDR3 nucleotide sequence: TGTGCCAGCAGTGAGGGCAGGAATGAAAAACTGTTTTTT.

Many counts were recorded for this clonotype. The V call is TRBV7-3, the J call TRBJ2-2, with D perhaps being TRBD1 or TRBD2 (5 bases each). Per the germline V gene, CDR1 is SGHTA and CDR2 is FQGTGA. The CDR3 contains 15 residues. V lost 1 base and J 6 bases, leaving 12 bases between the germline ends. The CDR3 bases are TGTGCCAGCAGCTTAAAAGGGGACGTCCCCGGGGAGCTGTTTTTT. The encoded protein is CASSLKGDVPGELFF.

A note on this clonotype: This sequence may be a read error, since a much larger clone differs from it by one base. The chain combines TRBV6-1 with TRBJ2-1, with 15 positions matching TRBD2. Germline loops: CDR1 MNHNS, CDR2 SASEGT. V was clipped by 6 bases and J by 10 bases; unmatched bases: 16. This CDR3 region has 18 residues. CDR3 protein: CASRIGTGGLAGGEEQFF. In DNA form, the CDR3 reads TGTGCCAGCAGGATAGGGACAGGGGGACTAGCGGGAGGCGAGGAGCAGTTCTTC.

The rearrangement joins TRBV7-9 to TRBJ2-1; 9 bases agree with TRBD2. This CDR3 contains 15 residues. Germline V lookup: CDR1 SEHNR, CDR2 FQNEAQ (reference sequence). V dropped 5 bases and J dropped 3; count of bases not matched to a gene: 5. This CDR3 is CASSARGGIYNEQFF. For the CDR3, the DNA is TGTGCCAGCAGCGCGCGGGGGGGGATCTACAATGAGCAGTTCTTC.

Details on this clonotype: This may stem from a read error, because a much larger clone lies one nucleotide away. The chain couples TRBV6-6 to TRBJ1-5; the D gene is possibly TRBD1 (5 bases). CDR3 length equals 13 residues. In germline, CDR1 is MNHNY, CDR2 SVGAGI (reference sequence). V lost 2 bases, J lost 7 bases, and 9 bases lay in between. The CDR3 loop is CASSYAGDQPQHF. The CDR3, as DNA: TGTGCCAGCAGTTACGCGGGGGACCAGCCCCAGCATTTT.

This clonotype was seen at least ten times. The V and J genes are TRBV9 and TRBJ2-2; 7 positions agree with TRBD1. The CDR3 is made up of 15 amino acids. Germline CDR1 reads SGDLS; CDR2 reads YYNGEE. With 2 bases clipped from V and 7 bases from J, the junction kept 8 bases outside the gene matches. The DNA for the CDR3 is TGTGCCAGCAGCGTGTTGGCAGGGGGAAGCGGGGAGCTGTTTTTT. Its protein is CASSVLAGGSGELFF.

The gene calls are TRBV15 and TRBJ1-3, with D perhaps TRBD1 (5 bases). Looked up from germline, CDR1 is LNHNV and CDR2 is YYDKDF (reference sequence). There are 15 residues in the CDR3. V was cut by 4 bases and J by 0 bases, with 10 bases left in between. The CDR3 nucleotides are TGTGCCACCAGCAAGGACACCCCCTCTGGAAACACCATATATTTT. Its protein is CATSKDTPSGNTIYF.

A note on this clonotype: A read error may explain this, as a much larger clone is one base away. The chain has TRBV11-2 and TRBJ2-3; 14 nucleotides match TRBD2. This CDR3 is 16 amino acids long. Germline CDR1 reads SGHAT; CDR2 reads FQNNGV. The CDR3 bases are TGTGCCGGCAGCTTATCGGGACTAGCGGGAGCGGATACGCAGTATTTT. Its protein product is CAGSLSGLAGADTQYF.

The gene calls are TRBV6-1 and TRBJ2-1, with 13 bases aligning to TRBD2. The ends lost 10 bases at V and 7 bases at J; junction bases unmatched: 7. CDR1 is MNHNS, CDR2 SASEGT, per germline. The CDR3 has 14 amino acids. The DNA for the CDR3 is TGTGCCACCCGGACTAGCGGGAGTCTGAATGAGCAGTTCTTC. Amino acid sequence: CATRTSGSLNEQFF.

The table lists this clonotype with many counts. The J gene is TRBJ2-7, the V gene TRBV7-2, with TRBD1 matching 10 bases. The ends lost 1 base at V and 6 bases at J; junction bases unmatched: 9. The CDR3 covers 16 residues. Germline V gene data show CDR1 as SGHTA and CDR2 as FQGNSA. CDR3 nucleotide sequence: TGTGCCAGCAGCTTAGTAGGGACAGGGGCGACCTCCGAGCAGTACTTC. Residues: CASSLVGTGATSEQYF.

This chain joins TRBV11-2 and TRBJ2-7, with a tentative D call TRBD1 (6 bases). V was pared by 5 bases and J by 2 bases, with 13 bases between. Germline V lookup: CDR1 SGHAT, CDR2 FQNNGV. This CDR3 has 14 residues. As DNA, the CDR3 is TGTGCCAGCAGCCCCCGGGACATGGCCTACGAGCAGTACTTC. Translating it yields CASSPRDMAYEQYF.

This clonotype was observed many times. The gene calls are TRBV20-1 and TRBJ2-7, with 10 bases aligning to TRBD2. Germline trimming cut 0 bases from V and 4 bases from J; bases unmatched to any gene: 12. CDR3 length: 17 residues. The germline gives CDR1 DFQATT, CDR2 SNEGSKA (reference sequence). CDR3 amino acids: CSAREGTAPSGSYEQYF. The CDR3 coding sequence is TGCAGTGCTAGAGAGGGGACGGCGCCTAGCGGGAGTTACGAGCAGTACTTC.

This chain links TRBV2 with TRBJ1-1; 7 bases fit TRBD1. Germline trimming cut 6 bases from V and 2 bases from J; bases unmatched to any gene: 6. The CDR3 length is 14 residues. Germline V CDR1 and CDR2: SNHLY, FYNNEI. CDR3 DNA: TGTGCCAGCAGGCGCCGACAGGGTAACACTGAAGCTTTCTTT. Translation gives CASRRRQGNTEAFF.

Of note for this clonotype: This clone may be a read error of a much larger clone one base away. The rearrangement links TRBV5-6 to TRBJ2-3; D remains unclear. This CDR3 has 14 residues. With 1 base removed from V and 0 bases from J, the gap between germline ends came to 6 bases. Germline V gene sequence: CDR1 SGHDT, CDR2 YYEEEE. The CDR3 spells CASSLRSSTDTQYF. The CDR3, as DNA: TGTGCCAGCAGCTTGAGGAGCAGCACAGATACGCAGTATTTT.

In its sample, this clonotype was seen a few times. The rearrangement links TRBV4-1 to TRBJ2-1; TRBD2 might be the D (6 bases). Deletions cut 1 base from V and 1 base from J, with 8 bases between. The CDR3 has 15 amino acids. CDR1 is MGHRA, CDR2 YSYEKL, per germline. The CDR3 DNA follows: TGCGCCAGCAGCCAAGGGACTACTTCCTACAATGAGCAGTTCTTC. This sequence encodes CASSQGTTSYNEQFF.

Here the CDR3 DNA reads TGCAGTGCTAGAGATGGGGTGGGGTCCTACGAGCAGTACTTC. Its protein is CSARDGVGSYEQYF. The chain uses TRBV20-1 and TRBJ2-7; D ambiguous. CDR3 length: 14 amino acids. Germline lookup yields CDR1 DFQATT and CDR2 SNEGSKA (reference sequence). Trimming removed 0 bases from V and 1 base from J, with 10 bases in between.

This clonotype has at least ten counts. For the CDR3, the DNA is TGTGCCAGCAGCCTTTGGGGGAGCGGGATCGATGAGCAGTTCTTC. Residues: CASSLWGSGIDEQFF. The chain uses TRBV5-4 and TRBJ2-1; 7 positions match TRBD2. CDR3 length: 15 residues. CDR1 is SGHNT and CDR2 is YYREEE in the germline V gene (reference sequence). Germline trimming cut 4 bases from V and 8 bases from J; bases unmatched to any gene: 12.

The CDR3 here is CSARVEGSKQYF. The CDR3 DNA reads TGCAGTGCTAGAGTGGAGGGGAGCAAGCAGTACTTC. The genes are TRBV20-1 and TRBJ2-7; D perhaps matches TRBD2 (6 bases). The CDR3 is 12 residues long. Trimming pared 1 base from V and 8 bases from J, leaving 12 bases between. Germline V gene data show CDR1 as DFQATT and CDR2 as SNEGSKA (reference sequence).

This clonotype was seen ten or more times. This CDR3 reads CASKRQGVYNSPLHF. The CDR3 bases are TGTGCCAGCAAGAGACAGGGTGTTTATAATTCACCCCTCCACTTT. V usage is TRBV6-1 and J usage is TRBJ1-6; 7 positions agree with TRBD1. Germline assignment: CDR1 MNHNS and CDR2 SASEGT. The CDR3 is 15 amino acids. V gave up 7 bases and J gave up 4 bases; unmatched junction bases: 7.

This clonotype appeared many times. For the CDR3, the DNA is TGTGCCAGCAGCTTTATGCAGGGCGAAAATGAGCAGTTCTTC. Protein sequence: CASSFMQGENEQFF. The chain combines TRBV5-4 with TRBJ2-1, with D possibly being TRBD1 (5 bases). Germline V lookup: CDR1 SGHNT, CDR2 YYREEE (reference sequence). The CDR3 contains 14 residues. Trimming pared 2 bases from V and 7 bases from J, leaving 13 bases between.

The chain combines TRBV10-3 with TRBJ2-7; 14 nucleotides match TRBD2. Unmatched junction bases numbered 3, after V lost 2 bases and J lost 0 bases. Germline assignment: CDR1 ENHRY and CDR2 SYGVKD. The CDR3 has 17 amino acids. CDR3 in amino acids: CAISESGTSGSSYEQYF. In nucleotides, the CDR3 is TGTGCCATCAGTGAGAGCGGGACTAGCGGGAGCTCCTACGAGCAGTACTTC.

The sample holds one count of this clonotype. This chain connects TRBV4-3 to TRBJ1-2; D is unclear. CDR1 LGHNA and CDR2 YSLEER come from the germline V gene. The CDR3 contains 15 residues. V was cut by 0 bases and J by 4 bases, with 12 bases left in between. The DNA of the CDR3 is TGCGCCAGCAGCCAAGATTACGGAGGGAGCTATGGCTACACCTTC. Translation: CASSQDYGGSYGYTF.

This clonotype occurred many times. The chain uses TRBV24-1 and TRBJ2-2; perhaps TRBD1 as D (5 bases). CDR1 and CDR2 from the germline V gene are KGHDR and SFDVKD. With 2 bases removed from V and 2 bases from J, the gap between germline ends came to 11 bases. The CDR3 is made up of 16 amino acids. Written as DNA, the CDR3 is TGTGCCACCAGTGATTGGACACCGTCCAACACCGGGGAGCTGTTTTTT. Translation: CATSDWTPSNTGELFF.

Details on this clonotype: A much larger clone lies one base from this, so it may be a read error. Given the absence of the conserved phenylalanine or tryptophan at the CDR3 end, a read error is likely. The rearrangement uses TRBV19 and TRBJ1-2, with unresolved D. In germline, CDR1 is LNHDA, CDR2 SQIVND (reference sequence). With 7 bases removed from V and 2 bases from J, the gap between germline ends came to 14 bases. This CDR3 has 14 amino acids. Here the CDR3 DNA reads TGTGCCAGTACCCAACGGGAACGGAACTATGGCTACACCCTC. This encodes CASTQRERNYGYTL.

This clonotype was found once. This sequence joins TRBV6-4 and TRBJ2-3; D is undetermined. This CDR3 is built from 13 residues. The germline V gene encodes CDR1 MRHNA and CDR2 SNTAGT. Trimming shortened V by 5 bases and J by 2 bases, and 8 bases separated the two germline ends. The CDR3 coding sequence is TGTGCCAGCAGTAAAGGGCTCACAGATACGCAGTATTTT. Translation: CASSKGLTDTQYF.

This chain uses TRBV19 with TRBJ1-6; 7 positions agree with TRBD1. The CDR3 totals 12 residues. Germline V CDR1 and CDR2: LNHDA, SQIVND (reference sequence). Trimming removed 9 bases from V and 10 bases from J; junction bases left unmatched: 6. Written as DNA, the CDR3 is TGTGCCAGCACAGGGGTAGGGTCACCCCTCCACTTT. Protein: CASTGVGSPLHF. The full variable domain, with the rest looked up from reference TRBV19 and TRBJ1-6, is DGGITQSPKYLFRKEGQNVTLSCEQNLNHDAMYWYRQDPGQGLRLIYYSQIVNDFQKGDIAEGYSVSREKKESFPLTVTSAQKNPTAFYLCASTGVGSPLHFGNGTRLTVT.

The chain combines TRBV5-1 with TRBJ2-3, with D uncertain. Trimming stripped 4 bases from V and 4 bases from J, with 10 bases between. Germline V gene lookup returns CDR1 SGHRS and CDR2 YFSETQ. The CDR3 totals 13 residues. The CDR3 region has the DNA TGCGCCAGCAGCAGGGAAATGGCAGATACGCAGTATTTT. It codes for CASSREMADTQYF.

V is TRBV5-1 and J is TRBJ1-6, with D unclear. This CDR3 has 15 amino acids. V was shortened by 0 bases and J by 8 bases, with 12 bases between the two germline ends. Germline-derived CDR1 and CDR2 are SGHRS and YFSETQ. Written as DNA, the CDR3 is TGCGCCAGCAGCTTGGGGTCCGGGGTGGATTCACCCCTCCACTTT. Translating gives CASSLGSGVDSPLHF.